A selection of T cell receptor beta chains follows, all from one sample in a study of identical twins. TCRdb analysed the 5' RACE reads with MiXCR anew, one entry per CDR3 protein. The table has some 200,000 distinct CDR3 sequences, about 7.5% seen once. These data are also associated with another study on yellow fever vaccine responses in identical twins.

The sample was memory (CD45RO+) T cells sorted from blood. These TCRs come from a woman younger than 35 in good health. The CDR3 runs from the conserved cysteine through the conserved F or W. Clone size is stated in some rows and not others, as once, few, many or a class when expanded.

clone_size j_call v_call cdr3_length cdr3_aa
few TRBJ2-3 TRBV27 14 CASSFAAAGDTQYF
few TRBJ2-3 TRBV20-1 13 CSANLEGTDTQYF
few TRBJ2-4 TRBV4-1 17 CASSQDESSGGKNIQYF
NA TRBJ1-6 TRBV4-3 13 CASSQGENSPLHF
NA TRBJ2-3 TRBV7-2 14 CASSSAGRGDTQYF
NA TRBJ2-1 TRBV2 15 CASSESGGSYNEQFF
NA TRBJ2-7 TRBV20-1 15 CSARLGQGPHYEQYF
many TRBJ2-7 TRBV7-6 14 CASSLRDLGDEQYF
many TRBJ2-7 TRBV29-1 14 CSARTGPLAYEQYF
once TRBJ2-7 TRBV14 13 CASRAQGASEQYF
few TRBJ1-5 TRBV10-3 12 CAISAGDQPQHF
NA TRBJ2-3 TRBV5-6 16 CASSFLGVANTDTQYF
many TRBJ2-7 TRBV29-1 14 CSVEETGQVAGQYF
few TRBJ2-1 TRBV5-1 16 CASSSSNGRAYNEQFF
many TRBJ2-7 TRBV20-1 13 CSAPRLVTPEQYF
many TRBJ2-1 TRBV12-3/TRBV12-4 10 CASSFIEQFF
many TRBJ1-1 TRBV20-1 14 CSARRTVKNTEAFF
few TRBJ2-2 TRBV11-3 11 CASSLDSELFF
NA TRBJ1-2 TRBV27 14 CASSFQMGLDGYTF
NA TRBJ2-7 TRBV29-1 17 CSVENQRGQGSPYEQYF
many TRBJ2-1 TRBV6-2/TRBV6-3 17 CASSYGEREDFWHEQFF
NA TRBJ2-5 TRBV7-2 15 CASSLTSGGVETQYF
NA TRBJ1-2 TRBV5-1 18 CASSSQPTTGTGAGGYTF
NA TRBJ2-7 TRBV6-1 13 CASRDRSRYEQYF
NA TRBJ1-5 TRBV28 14 CATKKGASNQPQHF
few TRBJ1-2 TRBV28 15 CASRAAGTANYGYTF
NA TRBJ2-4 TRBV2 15 CASSQQGADKNIQYF
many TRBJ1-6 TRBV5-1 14 CASSLQRSDSPLHF
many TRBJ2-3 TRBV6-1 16 CASSDRDRGIADTQYF
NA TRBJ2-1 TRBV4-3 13 CASSQVVGGEQFF
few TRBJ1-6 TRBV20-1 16 CSARGSGGGETSPLHF